These 15 T cell receptor beta chains came from one sample sequenced in a study of CD8 T cells in Susac syndrome. The RNA, roughly 0.5 to 1 ug, was put through reverse transcription using random hexamers. From the immunoSEQ multiplex PCR reads, TCRdb called clonotypes with MiXCR, one entry per CDR3 protein. The repertoire holds approximately 230,000 distinct CDR3 sequences, 93% seen once, with roughly 0.072% in the top ten. Input material: CD4+ T cells from PBMCs. The receptors were sampled from a human donor with multiple sclerosis.

The rearrangement links TRBV24-1 to TRBJ2-2; D possibly corresponds to TRBD1 (6 bases). The CDR3 runs to 18 residues. Germline-derived CDR1 and CDR2 are KGHDR and SFDVKD. The V gene lost 2 bases and the J gene lost 6 bases, with 21 bases spanning the gap. The CDR3 coding sequence is TGTGCCACCAGTGATTATACCCCTGGGCCAGGGGTCGCCGGGGAGCTGTTTTTT. Translated, it gives CATSDYTPGPGVAGELFF.

The chain links TRBV5-1 to TRBJ1-1, with unresolved D. Trimming removed 2 bases from V and 4 bases from J, with 18 bases in between. The V gene's germline CDR1 is SGHRS and CDR2 YFSETQ. The CDR3 length is 16 residues. In DNA form, the CDR3 reads TGCGCCAGCAGCTTTTCCCTTGCCTCGGGAGTCACTGAAGCTTTCTTT. Translated: CASSFSLASGVTEAFF.

With regard to this clonotype: Germline and junction disagree at one end, which may indicate a read error. This chain joins TRBV3-1 and TRBJ1-4; no reliable D call. Germline values: CDR1 LGHDT, CDR2 YNNKEL (reference sequence). The CDR3 length is 14 residues. This CDR3 is CASSQDTRAELGIF. Written as DNA, the CDR3 is TGTGCCAGCAGCCAAGATACGCGGGCCGAATTGGGAATTTTT.

CDR3 bases: TGCAGCGTGGCCCCCATGACGGCGAGTGAAAAACTGTTTTTT. Its protein product is CSVAPMTASEKLFF. V gene TRBV29-1 combines with J gene TRBJ1-4; D uncertain. The CDR3 has 14 amino acids. Per the germline V gene, CDR1 is SQVTM and CDR2 is ANQGSEA. V lost 6 bases, J lost 7 bases, and 18 bases lay in between.

V is TRBV29-1 and J is TRBJ2-3, with a tentative D call TRBD1 (5 bases). V was clipped by 8 bases and J by 7 bases, with 13 bases between them. This CDR3 has 11 residues. Germline-derived CDR1 and CDR2 are SQVTM and ANQGSEA. The CDR3 sequence: CSLEQENTQYF. The CDR3 DNA follows: TGCAGCCTAGAACAGGAAAATACGCAGTATTTT.

This chain links TRBV6-1 with TRBJ2-7; 10 bases match TRBD1. Germline V gene data show CDR1 as MNHNS and CDR2 as SASEGT. V lost 8 bases to trimming and J lost 0 bases; unmatched junction nucleotides: 10. CDR3 length: 16 amino acids. The DNA for the CDR3 is TGTGCCAGCCATCTCTATCGGGACAGGGGCTCCTACGAGCAGTACTTC. Its translation is CASHLYRDRGSYEQYF.

The chain is built from TRBV7-9 and TRBJ2-3, with 7 bases matching TRBD1. V was pared by 5 bases and J by 2 bases, with 7 bases of the junction left unmatched. Germline lookup yields CDR1 SEHNR and CDR2 FQNEAQ (reference sequence). The length of the CDR3 is 15 residues. This chain's CDR3 is CASSLRDRATDTQYF. Here the CDR3 DNA reads TGTGCCAGCAGCCTCAGGGACAGAGCCACAGATACGCAGTATTTT.

The J gene is TRBJ2-3, the V gene TRBV7-9, with D possibly matching TRBD2 (6 bases). Trimming took 4 bases from V and 6 from J, leaving 20 bases between them. The CDR3 totals 16 residues. Germline lookup yields CDR1 SEHNR and CDR2 FQNEAQ (reference sequence). The CDR3 spells CASSSRKGLKTDTQYF. DNA for the CDR3: TGTGCCAGCAGCTCTCGAAAGGGACTGAAAACGGATACGCAGTATTTT. Together with reference TRBV7-9 and TRBJ2-3, the CDR3 gives the full variable domain: DTGVSQNPRHKITKRGQNVTFRCDPISEHNRLYWYRQTLGQGPEFLTYFQNEAQLEKSRLLSDRFSAERPKGSFSTLEIQRTEQGDSAMYLCASSSRKGLKTDTQYFGPGTRLTVL.

The V gene is TRBV7-3, the J gene TRBJ2-5, with 15 bases aligning to TRBD2. This CDR3 is built from 16 residues. CDR1 and CDR2 (germline): SGHTA, FQGTGA. The trim removed 5 bases at V and 5 bases at J, leaving 6 bases unmatched. The CDR3 is CASSPGLAGGRETQYF. CDR3 sequence (DNA): TGTGCCAGCAGCCCAGGACTAGCGGGGGGGCGTGAGACCCAGTACTTC.

The V gene is TRBV3-1, the J gene TRBJ1-2; D gene uncertain. CDR3 size: 15 residues. Germline V gene data show CDR1 as LGHDT and CDR2 as YNNKEL (reference sequence). Trimming stripped 0 bases from V and 4 bases from J, with 12 bases between. The CDR3 loop is CASSQDSKGLYGYTF. The CDR3 DNA is TGTGCCAGCAGCCAAGATTCCAAGGGCCTCTATGGCTACACCTTC.

Only one count was recorded for this clonotype. The chain links TRBV30 to TRBJ2-5; the match to TRBD2 covers 8 bases. The CDR3 consists of 17 residues. With 5 bases clipped from V and 1 base from J, the junction kept 15 bases outside the gene matches. CDR1 is GTSNPN, CDR2 SVGIG, per germline (reference sequence). The CDR3 DNA sequence: TGTGCCTGGTCCCCAGCGGGGGCCCGTCTGCTCCAAGAGACCCAGTACTTC. It is translated as CAWSPAGARLLQETQYF.

V usage is TRBV30 and J usage is TRBJ1-1; 9 nucleotides match TRBD1. Unmatched junction bases numbered 12, after V lost 5 bases and J lost 8 bases. Germline CDR1 and CDR2: GTSNPN and SVGIG (reference sequence). The CDR3 has 14 residues. The CDR3 here is CAWGLGQGNGEAFF. The CDR3 region has the DNA TGTGCCTGGGGTTTGGGACAGGGCAACGGGGAAGCTTTCTTT.

The gene calls are TRBV28 and TRBJ1-1; D uncertain. This CDR3 comprises 14 residues. The germline V gene has CDR1 MDHEN and CDR2 SYDVKM. Trimming pared 6 bases from V and 2 bases from J, leaving 13 bases between. The CDR3: CASSITGFNTEAFF. The CDR3 region has the DNA TGTGCCAGCAGCATTACGGGGTTCAACACTGAAGCTTTCTTT.

The chain carries TRBV29-1 and TRBJ2-3; no reliable D call. In germline, CDR1 is SQVTM, CDR2 ANQGSEA. The CDR3 is 12 residues long. Trimming took off 4 bases at V and 4 bases at J, with 9 bases between the two ends. CDR3 protein: CSVVFSADTQYF. CDR3 in DNA: TGCAGCGTTGTTTTTAGTGCAGATACGCAGTATTTT.

J is TRBJ2-7 and V is TRBV28; no clear D. There are 14 residues in the CDR3. Per germline, CDR1 MDHEN and CDR2 SYDVKM. V lost 2 bases and J lost 5, with 13 bases in between. In DNA form, the CDR3 reads TGTGCCAGCAGTTTACCCTACGGGCCCCACGAGCAGTACTTC. This codes for CASSLPYGPHEQYF. The full variable domain, with the rest looked up from reference TRBV28 and TRBJ2-7, is DVKVTQSSRYLVKRTGEKVFLECVQDMDHENMFWYRQDPGLGLRLIYFSYDVKMKEKGDIPEGYSVSREKKERFSLILESASTNQTSMYLCASSLPYGPHEQYFGPGTRLTVT.